What follows are 10 T cell receptor beta chains derived from one specimen sequenced in a study of T cell responses to AZD1222 COVID-19 vaccine. TCRdb's table, derived via immunoSEQ multiplex PCR, lists solely in-frame clones and lacks some. The repertoire has tens of thousands of clones, about 88% of them found once; the top ten carry approximately 9.3%. Sequencing used peripheral blood, obtained 28 days after the second AZD1222 dose. The receptors shown here come from an adult who received the AZD1222 COVID-19 vaccine.

This chain links TRBV5-1 with TRBJ2-7; TRBD1 or TRBD2 may be the D gene (5 bases each). Per germline, CDR1 SGHRS and CDR2 YFSETQ. CDR3 size: 15 residues. The germline V and J ends were trimmed by 3 bases and 1 base, with 14 bases remaining between them. CDR3 residues: CASSSPPGPSYEQYV. The CDR3 DNA is TGCGCCAGCAGCTCTCCCCCGGGACCATCCTACGAGCAGTACGTC.

The chain combines TRBV19 with TRBJ2-3; 7 bases are a match to TRBD1. The CDR3 covers 18 residues. Trimming at V came to 3 bases and at J to 3 bases, leaving 15 bases not matched to a gene. Per germline, CDR1 LNHDA and CDR2 SQIVND (reference sequence). DNA for the CDR3: TGTGCCAGTAGTATGGACCATTTGACAGGGTCTGGGACAGATACGCAGTATTTT. Its protein product is CASSMDHLTGSGTDTQYF.

The chain couples TRBV11-1 to TRBJ1-1; possibly TRBD1 for D (5 bases). Between the trimmed V and J ends, which lost 5 bases and 4 bases, there was a span of 17 bases. Germline assignment: CDR1 SGHAT and CDR2 FQDESV (reference sequence). The CDR3 spans 15 residues. CDR3 region: CASSHAALGGTEAFF. CDR3 DNA sequence: TGTGCCAGCAGCCACGCCGCCCTGGGGGGCACTGAAGCTTTCTTT.

This clone was detected only once. J is TRBJ2-5 and V is TRBV7-3, with 10 nucleotides matching TRBD2. The CDR3 sequence is 17 residues long. Germline values: CDR1 SGHTA, CDR2 FQGTGA. V was clipped by 5 bases and J by 5 bases; unmatched bases: 14. CDR3 bases: TGTGCCAGCAGCCCTTCGACTAGCGGGCCTAACTCGGAGACCCAGTACTTC. Translation gives CASSPSTSGPNSETQYF.

V usage is TRBV19 and J usage is TRBJ2-7, with D possibly being TRBD2 (6 bases). The V end was cut by 5 bases, the J end by 0 bases, with 23 bases between. The V gene's germline CDR1 is LNHDA and CDR2 SQIVND (reference sequence). The CDR3 is 18 amino acids. CDR3 coding DNA: TGTGCCAGTAGTCACCGCTCCCTTCGGGGAGGAAGCTCCTACGAGCAGTACTTC. This sequence encodes CASSHRSLRGGSSYEQYF.

Only one count was recorded for this clone. The V and J genes are TRBV7-9 and TRBJ1-4; TRBD1 matches at 7 bases. Trimming removed 4 bases from V and 8 bases from J; junction bases left unmatched: 7. Germline assignment: CDR1 SEHNR and CDR2 FQNEAQ (reference sequence). The CDR3 runs to 14 residues. The CDR3 loop reads CASSSGQVWEKLFF. CDR3 DNA sequence: TGTGCCAGCAGCTCAGGACAGGTTTGGGAAAAACTGTTTTTT.

This chain connects TRBV7-6 to TRBJ2-1, with D perhaps TRBD1 (6 bases). The CDR3 is made up of 11 amino acids. Germline CDR1 and CDR2: SGHVS and FNYEAQ. V shed 5 bases and J shed 10 bases, with 9 bases lying between them. As DNA, the CDR3 is TGTGCCAGCAGCCTAGACAGGGAGCAGTTCTTC. Translated: CASSLDREQFF.

This chain uses TRBV10-3 with TRBJ2-3; 14 positions agree with TRBD2. J gave up 1 base and V 10 bases, and 4 bases lay outside the gene matches. Germline lookup yields CDR1 ENHRY and CDR2 SYGVKD. The CDR3 is 15 residues long. The CDR3 protein is CATGLAGGGTDTQYF. CDR3 nucleotide sequence: TGTGCCACCGGACTAGCGGGGGGCGGCACAGATACGCAGTATTTT.

In nucleotides, the CDR3 is TGTGCCAGCAGCCCCCCCGGGCAGAGCACTGAAGCTTTCTTT. Translated, it gives CASSPPGQSTEAFF. This chain connects TRBV2 to TRBJ1-1, with D hard to call. V lost 6 bases and J 4 bases, leaving 15 bases between the germline ends. Germline-derived CDR1 and CDR2 are SNHLY and FYNNEI. The CDR3 extends over 14 amino acids.

CDR3 nucleotide sequence: TGTGCCAGCAGTTATGGCCAGCTCACGGGGCCCCAGCATTTT. Amino acids: CASSYGQLTGPQHF. The chain carries TRBV6-5 and TRBJ1-5; D remains unclear. Germline V gene lookup returns CDR1 MNHEY and CDR2 SVGAGI. The CDR3 has 14 residues. Trimming cost V 3 bases and J 9 bases, with 15 bases left between them.